A selection of T cell receptor beta chains follows, all from one sample in a study of response to subunit inactivated influenza vaccine. A single record per CDR3 protein comes from TCRdb applying MiXCR to the RT-PCR reads. This sample has more than 600,000 distinct CDR3 sequences; 15% to 20% occur once, and the top ten carry approximately 11%. Source: PBMCs from blood, taken 4 to 6 days after vaccination. Receptors originate from a man aged 45-65 years who received an inactivated influenza vaccine. The CDR3 runs from the conserved cysteine through the conserved F or W. The order of the fields is D gene, J gene, V gene, clone size, CDR3 protein, CDR3 DNA. A D gene is named only where the DNA matches it firmly. Size is omitted from some rows. Given values are once, few, many or a class for expanded clones.

- | TRBJ2-1 | TRBV11-2 | few | CASSQPPQYNEQFF | TGTGCCAGCAGCCAACCCCCCCAGTACAATGAGCAGTTCTTC
- | TRBJ2-1 | TRBV11-1 | few | CASSLPPPEGINEQFF | TGTGCCAGCAGCTTACCACCTCCCGAGGGGATAAATGAGCAGTTCTTC
- | TRBJ2-1 | TRBV29-1 | many | CSVPQGGGTSSYNEQFF | TGCAGCGTTCCCCAAGGCGGCGGAACGAGCTCCTACAATGAGCAGTTCTTC
- | TRBJ1-1 | TRBV4-1 | few | CASSQGPRYTEAFF | TGCGCCAGCAGCCAAGGCCCACGGTACACTGAAGCTTTCTTT
TRBD1 | TRBJ2-7 | TRBV20-1 | - | CSAQQGAYEQYF | TGCAGTGCTCAACAGGGGGCCTACGAGCAGTACTTC
TRBD1 | TRBJ1-2 | TRBV7-9 | - | CASSLDRGLDGYTF | TGTGCCAGCAGCCTTGACAGGGGGCTCGATGGCTACACCTTC
TRBD2 | TRBJ2-7 | TRBV12-3/TRBV12-4 | many | CASSLTGTRNYEQYF | TGTGCCAGCAGTTTAACCGGGACTAGAAACTACGAGCAGTACTTC
- | TRBJ2-1 | TRBV7-9 | few | CASSFSPSPTYNEQFF | TGTGCCAGCAGCTTTTCACCAAGCCCCACCTACAATGAGCAGTTCTTC
TRBD2 | TRBJ2-2 | TRBV29-1 | - | CSVVNLAGGRAGELFF | TGCAGCGTTGTCAATCTAGCGGGAGGTCGCGCCGGGGAGCTGTTTTTT
- | TRBJ1-2 | TRBV7-2 | - | CASSRPRGTNYGYTF | TGTGCCAGCAGCCGCCCACGGGGGACTAACTATGGCTACACCTTC
- | TRBJ2-3 | TRBV24-1 | many | CATRGTKEDTQYF | TGTGCCACCCGGGGGACCAAGGAAGATACGCAGTATTTT
TRBD1 | TRBJ2-2 | TRBV20-1 | - | CSAYPPGQGATGELFF | TGCAGTGCTTACCCGCCAGGACAGGGGGCGACCGGGGAGCTGTTTTTT
- | TRBJ1-1 | TRBV4-2 | few | CASSQDLDSRGTEAFF | TGTGCCAGCAGCCAAGATCTTGACAGCCGCGGCACTGAAGCTTTCTTT
- | TRBJ2-1 | TRBV3-1 | few | CASSQGQAGGNEQFF | TGTGCCAGCAGCCAAGGTCAGGCAGGGGGGAATGAGCAGTTCTTC
- | TRBJ1-2 | TRBV15 | - | CATSRDRTAYGYTF | TGTGCCACCAGCAGAGATCGTACTGCCTATGGCTACACCTTC
TRBD1 | TRBJ1-2 | TRBV2 | - | CASSEGTGAIGYTF | TGTGCCAGCAGTGAAGGGACAGGCGCCATTGGCTACACCTTC
TRBD2 | TRBJ2-7 | TRBV7-2 | - | CASSPQSSGSFYEQYF | TGTGCCAGCAGCCCACAATCTAGCGGGTCCTTCTACGAGCAGTACTTC
- | TRBJ2-1 | TRBV5-6 | - | CASLKTGTYNEQFF | TGTGCCAGCCTAAAGACAGGGACTTACAATGAGCAGTTCTTC
TRBD2 | TRBJ2-4 | TRBV15 | - | CATSNRPGLASNIQYF | TGTGCCACCAGCAATAGACCGGGACTAGCTAGCAACATTCAGTACTTC
TRBD2 | TRBJ2-1 | TRBV7-9 | few | CASSRTSGVAYNEQFF | TGTGCCAGCAGCCGTACTAGCGGGGTCGCCTACAATGAGCAGTTCTTC
- | TRBJ2-7 | TRBV4-1 | few | CASSQESRTSSYEQYF | TGCGCCAGCAGCCAAGAGAGCAGGACGAGCTCCTACGAGCAGTACTTC
- | TRBJ2-6 | TRBV5-1 | - | CASSHGDRVSGANVLTF | TGCGCCAGCAGCCACGGGGACCGAGTCTCTGGGGCCAACGTCCTGACTTTC
- | TRBJ2-7 | TRBV7-2 | few | CASSPGRPNHEQYF | TGTGCCAGCAGCCCGGGACGTCCCAACCACGAGCAGTACTTC
- | TRBJ2-1 | TRBV25-1 | few | CASSEWGVNEQFF | TGTGCCAGCAGTGAATGGGGGGTTAATGAGCAGTTCTTC
- | TRBJ2-7 | TRBV9 | - | CASSVGLSSYEQYF | TGTGCCAGCAGCGTAGGGTTAAGCTCCTACGAGCAGTACTTC
- | TRBJ2-7 | TRBV10-3 | - | CAISLRKDYEQYF | TGTGCCATCAGTCTCAGAAAAGACTACGAGCAGTACTTC
- | TRBJ1-2 | TRBV20-1 | - | CSAPLDGSNNYGYTF | TGCAGTGCTCCCCTGGACGGATCGAATAACTATGGCTACACCTTC
TRBD1 | TRBJ1-2 | TRBV7-2 | few | CASSLQTGEKYGYTF | TGTGCCAGCAGCTTACAGACAGGGGAGAAATATGGCTACACCTTC
- | TRBJ2-7 | TRBV20-1 | few | CSARPTGPALWQYF | TGCAGTGCTAGGCCGACGGGACCAGCGCTATGGCAGTACTTC
- | TRBJ1-1 | TRBV5-1 | - | CASSLEAQNTEAFF | TGCGCCAGCAGCTTGGAGGCACAAAACACTGAAGCTTTCTTT
TRBD2 | TRBJ2-1 | TRBV2 | - | CASSGTSGVTYNEQFF | TGTGCCAGCAGTGGGACTAGCGGGGTTACCTACAATGAGCAGTTCTTC
- | TRBJ1-6 | TRBV7-2 | many | CASSLGSTGRWHSPLHF | TGTGCCAGCAGCTTAGGATCGACAGGACGATGGCATTCACCCCTCCACTTT
- | TRBJ2-7 | TRBV7-2 | few | CASSSTDTAGEQYF | TGTGCCAGCAGCTCGACAGACACGGCGGGGGAGCAGTACTTC
- | TRBJ1-1 | TRBV27 | - | CASSLSEGDTEAFF | TGTGCCAGCAGTTTATCGGAAGGAGACACTGAAGCTTTCTTT
- | TRBJ1-1 | TRBV12-3/TRBV12-4 | many | CASSFGTGRGTEAFF | TGTGCCAGCAGTTTCGGAACAGGGAGGGGCACTGAAGCTTTCTTT
- | TRBJ2-7 | TRBV7-3 | few | CASSPRHAYEQYF | TGTGCCAGCAGCCCTAGGCATGCCTACGAGCAGTACTTC
- | TRBJ2-1 | TRBV7-9 | few | CASSEGARAVQFF | TGTGCCAGCAGCGAAGGAGCTCGGGCGGTGCAGTTCTTC
- | TRBJ1-2 | TRBV5-5 | - | CASSLDQLSSPGYTF | TGTGCCAGCAGCTTGGACCAGCTGTCCTCCCCTGGCTACACCTTC
- | TRBJ2-2 | TRBV28 | - | CASRVENTGELFF | TGTGCCAGCAGAGTCGAGAACACCGGGGAGCTGTTTTTT
TRBD1 | TRBJ1-1 | TRBV29-1 | few | CSVVRDRGRLAFF | TGCAGCGTTGTGAGGGACAGGGGTCGGTTGGCTTTCTTT
- | TRBJ1-3 | TRBV6-1 | few | CASSEEMWSFSGNTIYF | TGTGCCAGCAGTGAAGAAATGTGGTCCTTCTCTGGAAACACCATATATTTT
- | TRBJ2-1 | TRBV7-2 | - | CASSFSERTYNEQFF | TGTGCCAGCAGCTTTTCTGAGCGGACTTACAATGAGCAGTTCTTC
- | TRBJ2-1 | TRBV11-2 | few | CASSLDSSLNQFF | TGTGCCAGCAGCTTAGATTCTAGCCTTAACCAGTTCTTC
TRBD2 | TRBJ2-3 | TRBV15 | - | CATANGEGKRDTQYF | TGTGCCACCGCCAACGGGGAGGGAAAGAGAGATACGCAGTATTTT
- | TRBJ1-1 | TRBV6-5 | - | CASSNPPGVTEAFF | TGTGCCAGCAGTAACCCACCAGGGGTCACTGAAGCTTTCTTT
- | TRBJ1-4 | TRBV30 | - | CAWSVAEGKLFF | TGTGCCTGGAGTGTAGCGGAGGGAAAACTGTTTTTT
TRBD2 | TRBJ2-1 | TRBV28 | - | CASVGTSAYNEQFF | TGTGCCAGCGTCGGGACTAGCGCCTACAATGAGCAGTTCTTC
- | TRBJ1-1 | TRBV5-1 | - | CASTRPDRLNTEAFF | TGCGCCAGCACCCGACCGGACAGACTGAACACTGAAGCTTTCTTT